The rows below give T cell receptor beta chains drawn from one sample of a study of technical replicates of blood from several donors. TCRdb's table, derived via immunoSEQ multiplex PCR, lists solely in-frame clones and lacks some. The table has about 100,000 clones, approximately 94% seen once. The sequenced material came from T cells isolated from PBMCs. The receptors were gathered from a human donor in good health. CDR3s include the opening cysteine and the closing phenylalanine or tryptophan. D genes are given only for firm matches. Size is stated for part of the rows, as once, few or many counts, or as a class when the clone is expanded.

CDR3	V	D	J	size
CASSLVQGAGEQFF	TRBV5-1	TRBD1	TRBJ2-1	.
CSVEETGTRNSEAFF	TRBV29-1	.	TRBJ1-1	once
CASSKTGGTDTQYF	TRBV11-3	TRBD1	TRBJ2-3	.
CASSLDGGRTEAFF	TRBV11-2	.	TRBJ1-1	.
CASSFGLAGVQEQFF	TRBV13	TRBD2	TRBJ2-1	.
CASSPQTGVGYEQYF	TRBV4-1	.	TRBJ2-7	.
CASSPIDRGPLSYEQYF	TRBV11-3	TRBD1	TRBJ2-7	once
CASSRPYVTGSGNTIYF	TRBV28	TRBD1	TRBJ1-3	.
CASSVRGAGSETQYF	TRBV9	TRBD2	TRBJ2-5	.
CAWSTARGDREAYEQYF	TRBV30	TRBD1	TRBJ2-7	.
CASSRRRQGDTGELFF	TRBV5-4	TRBD1	TRBJ2-2	.
CASSQGGLGANVLTF	TRBV7-6	TRBD1	TRBJ2-6	.
CASSLFPSGGTPDTQYF	TRBV27	TRBD2	TRBJ2-3	.
CASSPRPGLAGQRSTDTQYF	TRBV18	TRBD2	TRBJ2-3	.
CASSWGRGANYGYTF	TRBV5-1	.	TRBJ1-2	.
CASSLRGYYEQYF	TRBV28	.	TRBJ2-7	.
CASSFAGGLYNEQFF	TRBV28	.	TRBJ2-1	.
CASSLIGGSNTGELFF	TRBV5-1	.	TRBJ2-2	.
CASSPLGTAVLQPQHF	TRBV18	.	TRBJ1-5	.
CASSFHHLYYEQYF	TRBV28	.	TRBJ2-7	.
CATQDRDNSPLHF	TRBV6-1	TRBD1	TRBJ1-6	few
CASSLGPNNEQFF	TRBV11-3	.	TRBJ2-1	.
CASSQDPGLGYGNEQFF	TRBV14	.	TRBJ2-1	.
CASRTGIPATEAFF	TRBV27	TRBD1	TRBJ1-1	.
CASSLLGGGAEAFF	TRBV27	.	TRBJ1-1	.
CASIEARGGVGETQYF	TRBV7-9	.	TRBJ2-5	.
CASSTKTGGETQYF	TRBV9	TRBD2	TRBJ2-5	.
CASSSLIGNTEAFF	TRBV6-5	.	TRBJ1-1	.
CASSLAGYSGANVLTF	TRBV5-1	.	TRBJ2-6	.
CASSGSTSPSANTGELFF	TRBV9	TRBD2	TRBJ2-2	.
CASSQPQGPRGKLFF	TRBV28	.	TRBJ1-4	.
CASSPTEGSYEQYF	TRBV25-1	.	TRBJ2-7	.
CASSPSTGGWNGYTF	TRBV28	TRBD1	TRBJ1-2	.
CASSAGFTEAFF	TRBV28	.	TRBJ1-1	.
CASSVVGGRDGYEQYF	TRBV2	TRBD2	TRBJ2-7	once
CASSGWGDYGYTF	TRBV28	.	TRBJ1-2	.
CASCRDREIDTQYF	TRBV7-9	TRBD1	TRBJ2-3	.
CASSLGGGGTDTQYF	TRBV5-1	.	TRBJ2-3	once
CASSLASGSTDTQYF	TRBV5-1	TRBD2	TRBJ2-3	.
CASRTSGGQYNEQFF	TRBV5-1	TRBD2	TRBJ2-1	.
CASSPYVGLSHEKLFF	TRBV14	.	TRBJ1-4	.
CASSLQGDNYGYTF	TRBV5-4	TRBD1	TRBJ1-2	.
CASSLDSPYEQYF	TRBV5-1	.	TRBJ2-7	.
CASSYPGTSFPGELFF	TRBV4-1	TRBD2	TRBJ2-2	.
CASSLSTGATYEQYF	TRBV27	.	TRBJ2-7	.
CASTEDSPSSYEQYF	TRBV5-1	.	TRBJ2-7	.
CASNSNPTQPQHF	TRBV7-2	.	TRBJ1-5	.
CASGPDSPYEQYF	TRBV6-6	.	TRBJ2-7	.
CASSHSPGSYEQYF	TRBV4-1	.	TRBJ2-7	.
CASSLVGGRWQYF	TRBV7-9	.	TRBJ2-3	.
CASSPSLDRGDGYTF	TRBV28	TRBD1	TRBJ1-2	.
CASSDGLRKNTEAFF	TRBV6-1	.	TRBJ1-1	.
CASSPLAASKGYTF	TRBV11-1	.	TRBJ1-2	.
CASSLRGQIRYEQYF	TRBV27	TRBD1	TRBJ2-7	.
CASSQANQETQYF	TRBV4-1	.	TRBJ2-5	once
CASSLGLAIDTQYF	TRBV28	TRBD2	TRBJ2-3	few
CASSLAGSDQTPEQYF	TRBV5-1	.	TRBJ2-7	.